Reported below is one T cell receptor (beta chain). The data were obtained in a study of cytomegalovirus exposure and HLA in healthy donors. The CDR3 loop spans 17 amino acids. V gave up 5 bases and J gave up 5 bases; unmatched junction bases: 9. Looked up from germline, CDR1 is MNHEY and CDR2 is SMNVEV (reference sequence). A multiplex PCR was run with 60 Vbeta primers and 13 Jbeta primers. Method: immunoSEQ multiplex PCR; TCRdb's copy keeps in-frame clones and lacks some. The data contain under 150,000 clones, around four fifths of them singletons. This clonotype originated in a man younger than 40 in good health and CMV-seronegative. What was sequenced was PBMCs. The chain is built from TRBV27 and TRBJ2-1; 13 nucleotides match TRBD2. CDR3 sequence reads: CASSIRRLAGGNNEQFF. The CDR3 coding sequence is TGTGCCAGCAGTATAAGACGACTAGCGGGAGGAAACAATGAGCAGTTCTTC.